These 13 T cell receptor beta chains were all obtained from the same sample, sequenced in a study of graft-versus-host responses after intestinal transplantation. Using immunoSEQ multiplex PCR, the repertoire was profiled, and TCRdb retains in-frame clones only, with some absent. Counted here are some 14,000 clones, approximately 84% occurring once; the ten biggest clones make up roughly 25%. Sequencing was performed on PBMCs, taken after intestinal transplantation. Source of these receptors: a human patient who received an intestinal transplant, so some T cells may come from the graft donor.

This clone has only a few counts. The V and J genes are TRBV27 and TRBJ2-7; D perhaps matches TRBD1 (6 bases). Between the trimmed V and J ends, which lost 6 bases and 2 bases, there was a span of 8 bases. The CDR3 is 12 residues long. Germline V gene data show CDR1 as MNHEY and CDR2 as SMNVEV (reference sequence). The CDR3 coding sequence is TGTGCCAGCAGGGCAGGGGCCTACGAGCAGTACTTC. Amino acid sequence: CASRAGAYEQYF.

The chain couples TRBV18 to TRBJ2-7; no definite D call. CDR3 length equals 14 residues. Germline V gene data show CDR1 as KGHSH and CDR2 as LQKENI. V was shortened by 3 bases and J by 1 base, with 10 bases between the two germline ends. In DNA, the CDR3 is TGTGCCAGCTCACCCATGGACGGTTCCTACGAGCAGTACTTC. It codes for CASSPMDGSYEQYF.

This chain joins TRBV4-1 and TRBJ2-5; D gene ambiguous. V was shortened by 3 bases and J by 1 base, with 12 bases between the two germline ends. CDR1 and CDR2 from the germline V gene are MGHRA and YSYEKL. The CDR3 sequence is 15 residues long. The CDR3 DNA follows: TGCGCCAGCAGCCAGATCCCCCTAGTCCAAGAGACCCAGTACTTC. Translated: CASSQIPLVQETQYF.

V usage is TRBV7-8 and J usage is TRBJ2-7; a weak D match, TRBD1 (5 bases). The CDR3 extends over 15 amino acids. Trimming took off 4 bases at V and 3 bases at J, with 16 bases between the two ends. Germline values: CDR1 SGHVS, CDR2 FQNEAQ. DNA for the CDR3: TGTGCCAGCAGCTCGAGAAGGGGTGCGGTCTACGAGCAGTACTTC. Amino acids: CASSSRRGAVYEQYF.

This chain links TRBV7-3 with TRBJ2-1; D might be TRBD1 (9 bases). Germline V gene data show CDR1 as SGHTA and CDR2 as FQGTGA. There are 20 residues in the CDR3. The V gene lost 4 bases and the J gene lost 2 bases, with 27 bases spanning the gap. CDR3 sequence reads: CASSSRDRVQSGGAYNEQFF. CDR3 nucleotide sequence: TGTGCCAGCAGCTCCCGGGACAGGGTGCAAAGCGGGGGAGCCTACAATGAGCAGTTCTTC.

The rearrangement joins TRBV27 to TRBJ2-1; D is possibly TRBD2 (5 bases). CDR3 length: 15 amino acids. Trimming left V 5 bases short and J 6 bases short, with 17 bases between. Germline-derived CDR1 and CDR2 are MNHEY and SMNVEV (reference sequence). The CDR3 DNA reads as TGTGCCAGCAGTCCATTCGGACTCACGTCCAATGAGCAGTTCTTC. Protein: CASSPFGLTSNEQFF.

The chain couples TRBV10-3 to TRBJ1-4; D possibly corresponds to TRBD1 (5 bases). CDR3 length: 14 residues. Germline V CDR1 and CDR2: ENHRY, SYGVKD. Trimming pared 6 bases from V and 6 bases from J, leaving 14 bases between. CDR3 sequence: CAISPGGGDEKLFF. The DNA for the CDR3 is TGTGCCATCAGCCCTGGGGGTGGCGATGAAAAACTGTTTTTT.

The rearrangement links TRBV5-1 to TRBJ2-7; 9 nucleotides agree with TRBD2. This CDR3 comprises 15 residues. J gave up 4 bases and V 4 bases, and 9 bases lay outside the gene matches. Germline assignment: CDR1 SGHRS and CDR2 YFSETQ. Here the CDR3 DNA reads TGCGCCAGCAGCGGAGTAGCGGGAGTTTCTTACGAGCAGTACTTC. Amino acid sequence: CASSGVAGVSYEQYF. Filled out from reference TRBV5-1 and TRBJ2-7, the complete variable domain reads KAGVTQTPRYLIKTRGQQVTLSCSPISGHRSVSWYQQTPGQGLQFLFEYFSETQRNKGNFPGRFSGRQFSNSRSEMNVSTLELGDSALYLCASSGVAGVSYEQYFGPGTRLTVT.

CDR3 bases: TGTGCCAGCAGCCGAGGGGGGTTTAATGAAAAACTGTTTTTT. Its protein is CASSRGGFNEKLFF. The rearrangement uses TRBV9 and TRBJ1-4, with D tentatively TRBD1 (6 bases). V lost 4 bases and J lost 4, with 11 bases in between. The CDR3 has 14 residues. The germline V gene has CDR1 SGDLS and CDR2 YYNGEE. The variable domain in full, completed from reference TRBV9 and TRBJ1-4, reads DSGVTQTPKHLITATGQRVTLRCSPRSGDLSVYWYQQSLDQGLQFLIQYYNGEERAKGNILERFSAQQFPDLHSELNLSSLELGDSALYFCASSRGGFNEKLFFGSGTQLSVL.

The chain has TRBV7-8 and TRBJ2-7; TRBD2 matches 9 bases. From germline, CDR1 is SGHVS and CDR2 FQNEAQ. V lost 6 bases and J lost 2; bases outside the gene matches: 2. The CDR3 is made up of 13 amino acids. The CDR3 DNA reads TGTGCCAGCAGACTAGCGGGCGCCTACGAGCAGTACTTC. As protein: CASRLAGAYEQYF.

This chain connects TRBV2 to TRBJ2-2; no firm D call. This CDR3 region has 13 residues. Trimming took 6 bases from V and 0 from J, leaving 5 bases between them. Germline lookup yields CDR1 SNHLY and CDR2 FYNNEI. Here the CDR3 reads CASRTPNTGELFF. CDR3 DNA sequence: TGTGCCAGCAGGACCCCGAACACCGGGGAGCTGTTTTTT.

The J gene is TRBJ2-1, the V gene TRBV4-1, with 8 bases lining up with TRBD2. J was trimmed by 8 bases and V by 0 bases; bases with no gene match: 3. The CDR3 length is 14 residues. Germline CDR1 is MGHRA and CDR2 is YSYEKL. CDR3 DNA sequence: TGCGCCAGCAGCCAAGAGTGGCGGGAGGATGAGCAGTTCTTC. This encodes CASSQEWREDEQFF.

This clone was found a few times. The rearrangement links TRBV5-6 to TRBJ1-4; D is ambiguous. This CDR3 region has 15 residues. Trimming took 3 bases from V and 3 from J, leaving 12 bases between them. CDR1 SGHDT and CDR2 YYEEEE come from the germline V gene. The CDR3 sequence: CASSSVIGSNEKLFF. The CDR3 nucleotides are TGTGCCAGCAGCTCAGTTATCGGATCTAATGAAAAACTGTTTTTT. Filled out from reference TRBV5-6 and TRBJ1-4, the complete variable domain reads DAGVTQSPTHLIKTRGQQVTLRCSPKSGHDTVSWYQQALGQGPQFIFQYYEEEERQRGNFPDRFSGHQFPNYSSELNVNALLLGDSALYLCASSSVIGSNEKLFFGSGTQLSVL.